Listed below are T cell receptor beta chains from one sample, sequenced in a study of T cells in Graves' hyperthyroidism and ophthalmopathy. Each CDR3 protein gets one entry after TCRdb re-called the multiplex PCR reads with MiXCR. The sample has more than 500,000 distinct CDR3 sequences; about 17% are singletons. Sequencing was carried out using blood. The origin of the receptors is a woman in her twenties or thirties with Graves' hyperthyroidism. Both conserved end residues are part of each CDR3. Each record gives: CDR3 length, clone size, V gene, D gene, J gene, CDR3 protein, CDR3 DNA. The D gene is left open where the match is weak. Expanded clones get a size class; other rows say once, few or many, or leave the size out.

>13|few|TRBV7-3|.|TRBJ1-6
CASSGQQGSPLHF
TGTGCCAGCTCCGGACAGCAGGGCTCACCCCTCCACTTT
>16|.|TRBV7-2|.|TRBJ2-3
CASSLVAGLGSDTQYF
TGTGCCAGCAGCTTAGTGGCAGGGTTGGGATCAGATACGCAGTATTTT
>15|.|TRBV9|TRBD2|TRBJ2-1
CASSTIAGPYNEQFF
TGTGCCAGCAGCACCATAGCGGGCCCCTACAATGAGCAGTTCTTC
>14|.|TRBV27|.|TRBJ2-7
CGSSLGSSTYEQYF
TGTGGCAGCAGTTTGGGTAGCTCTACTTACGAGCAGTACTTC
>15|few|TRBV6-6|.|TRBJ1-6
CASSYSTGGDSPLHF
TGTGCCAGCAGTTACTCGACCGGGGGGGATTCACCCCTCCACTTT
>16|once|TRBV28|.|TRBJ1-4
CASSPSRQGLNEKLFF
TGTGCCAGCAGCCCCTCCCGGCAGGGCCTTAATGAAAAACTGTTTTTT
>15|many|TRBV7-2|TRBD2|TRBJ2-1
CASSRLGGSYNEQFF
TGTGCCAGCAGCCGGCTCGGGGGGTCCTACAATGAGCAGTTCTTC
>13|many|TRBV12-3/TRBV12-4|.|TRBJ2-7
CASSSGASYEQYF
TGTGCCAGCAGTTCGGGCGCCTCCTACGAGCAGTACTTC
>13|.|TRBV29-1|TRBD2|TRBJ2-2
CSVGSGTQGELFF
TGCAGCGTTGGAAGCGGGACTCAGGGGGAGCTGTTTTTT
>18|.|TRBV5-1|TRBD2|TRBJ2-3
CASSRGLAGGTGTDTQYF
TGCGCCAGCAGCAGGGGACTAGCGGGAGGCACAGGCACAGATACGCAGTATTTT
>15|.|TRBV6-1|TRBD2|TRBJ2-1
CASSGPGLGSYEQFF
TGTGCCAGCAGTGGCCCCGGACTAGGCTCCTATGAGCAGTTCTTC
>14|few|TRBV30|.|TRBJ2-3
CAWSSGRGTDTQYF
TGTGCCTGGAGTTCAGGGCGGGGCACAGATACGCAGTATTTT
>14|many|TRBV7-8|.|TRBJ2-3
CASSLDLNTDTQYF
TGTGCCAGCAGCTTAGATCTAAACACAGATACGCAGTATTTT
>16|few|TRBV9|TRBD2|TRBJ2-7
CASSVDGGGGPGEQYF
TGTGCCAGCAGCGTAGACGGCGGGGGGGGCCCGGGGGAGCAGTACTTC
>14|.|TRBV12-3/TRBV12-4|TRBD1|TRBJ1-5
CASSQGQGIQPQHF
TGTGCCAGCAGCCAAGGACAGGGGATCCAGCCCCAGCATTTT
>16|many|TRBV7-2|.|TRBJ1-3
CASSLAIHLTGNTIYF
TGTGCCAGCAGCTTAGCGATACATTTGACTGGAAACACCATATATTTT
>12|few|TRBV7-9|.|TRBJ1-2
CASSLGPGSYTF
TGTGCCAGCAGCTTAGGGCCGGGATCCTACACCTTC
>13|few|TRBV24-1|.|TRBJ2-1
CATSDLVGNEQFF
TGTGCCACCAGTGATTTAGTCGGGAATGAGCAGTTCTTC
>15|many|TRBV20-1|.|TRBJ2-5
CSARVPREVGETQYF
TGCAGTGCTAGAGTGCCGAGGGAAGTAGGGGAGACCCAGTACTTC
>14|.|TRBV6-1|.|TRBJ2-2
CASGPRGGTGELFF
TGTGCCAGCGGCCCCAGGGGGGGCACCGGGGAGCTGTTTTTT
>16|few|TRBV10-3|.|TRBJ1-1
CAISEGAGIRRTEAFF
TGTGCCATCAGTGAGGGGGCAGGGATCAGGAGGACTGAAGCTTTCTTT
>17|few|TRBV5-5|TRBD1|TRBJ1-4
CASSRDRPAITNEKLFF
TGTGCCAGCAGCCGGGACAGGCCTGCAATAACTAATGAAAAACTGTTTTTT
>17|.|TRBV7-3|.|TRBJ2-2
CASSFLPPSGEAGELFF
TGTGCCAGCAGCTTCTTACCACCTTCGGGGGAGGCCGGGGAGCTGTTTTTT
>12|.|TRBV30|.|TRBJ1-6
CAWSPGLVSLHF
TGTGCCTGGAGCCCCGGCCTTGTGTCCCTCCACTTT
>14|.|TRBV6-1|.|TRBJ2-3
CASREQHSTDTQYF
TGTGCCAGCCGGGAGCAACATAGCACAGATACGCAGTATTTT
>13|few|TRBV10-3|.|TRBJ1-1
CAISEGGKAEAFF
TGTGCCATCAGTGAAGGAGGGAAGGCCGAAGCTTTCTTT
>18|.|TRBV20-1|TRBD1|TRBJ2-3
CSALYAGTGSASTDTQYF
TGCAGTGCCCTCTACGCCGGGACAGGGAGCGCTAGCACAGATACGCAGTATTTT
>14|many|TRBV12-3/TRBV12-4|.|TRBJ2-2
CASRETGNTGELFF
TGTGCCAGCAGAGAGACAGGGAACACCGGGGAGCTGTTTTTT
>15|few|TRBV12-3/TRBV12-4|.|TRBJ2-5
CASSKPLTAQETQYF
TGTGCCAGCAGTAAGCCCCTGACGGCTCAAGAGACCCAGTACTTC
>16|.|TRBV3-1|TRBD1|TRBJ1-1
CASSQGTGLRYTEAFF
TGTGCCAGCAGCCAAGGGACAGGGTTAAGGTACACTGAAGCTTTCTTT
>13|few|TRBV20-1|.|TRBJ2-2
CSARETNTGELFF
TGCAGTGCTAGAGAAACCAACACCGGGGAGCTGTTTTTT
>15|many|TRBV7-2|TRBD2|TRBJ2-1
CASRQGTSGNNEQFF
TGTGCCAGCAGACAAGGGACTAGCGGGAACAATGAGCAGTTCTTC
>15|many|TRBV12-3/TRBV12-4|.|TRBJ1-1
CASSLKFSPGTEAFF
TGTGCCAGCAGTTTAAAGTTCAGCCCGGGGACTGAAGCTTTCTTT
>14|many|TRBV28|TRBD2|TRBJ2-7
CASTTGTTSYEQYF
TGTGCCAGCACGACCGGGACTACTTCCTACGAGCAGTACTTC
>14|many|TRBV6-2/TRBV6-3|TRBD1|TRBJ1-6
CASSRDRVRSPLHF
TGTGCCAGCAGTCGGGACAGGGTTCGCTCACCCCTCCACTTT
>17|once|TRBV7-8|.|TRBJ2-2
CASSSSGSYKKTGELFF
TGTGCCAGCAGCTCTTCGGGTAGCTATAAGAAAACCGGGGAGCTGTTTTTT
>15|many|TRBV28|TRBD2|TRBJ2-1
CASTPGELAGGKKFF
TGTGCCAGCACACCCGGGGAACTAGCGGGAGGCAAGAAGTTCTTC
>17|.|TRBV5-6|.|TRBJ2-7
CASSADPSRASLGEQYF
TGTGCCAGCTCCGCGGACCCGTCCCGGGCTTCGTTGGGCGAGCAGTACTTC
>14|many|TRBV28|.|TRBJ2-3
CASSLLAGTDTQYF
TGTGCCAGCAGTTTGTTGGCGGGCACAGATACGCAGTATTTT
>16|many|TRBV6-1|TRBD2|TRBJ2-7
CASSRPLAGGSYEQYF
TGTGCCAGCAGTCGGCCGCTAGCGGGAGGTTCCTACGAGCAGTACTTC
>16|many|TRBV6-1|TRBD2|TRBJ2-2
CASSPFGTSGAGELFF
TGTGCCAGCAGTCCGTTCGGGACTAGCGGCGCCGGGGAGCTGTTTTTT
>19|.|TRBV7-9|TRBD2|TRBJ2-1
CASSFRLAGGPSSYNEQFF
TGTGCCAGCAGCTTCCGACTAGCGGGAGGGCCGAGCTCCTACAATGAGCAGTTCTTC
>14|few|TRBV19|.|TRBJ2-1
CASSMSGSYNEQFF
TGTGCCAGTAGTATGAGCGGCTCCTACAATGAGCAGTTCTTC
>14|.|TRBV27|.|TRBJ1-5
CASSRTEFPQTQHF
TGTGCCAGCAGTAGGACGGAATTCCCACAGACCCAGCATTTT
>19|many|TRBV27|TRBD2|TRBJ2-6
CASSFDGGRIRSGANVLTF
TGTGCCAGCAGTTTTGATGGCGGGAGAATCAGGTCTGGGGCCAACGTCCTGACTTTC